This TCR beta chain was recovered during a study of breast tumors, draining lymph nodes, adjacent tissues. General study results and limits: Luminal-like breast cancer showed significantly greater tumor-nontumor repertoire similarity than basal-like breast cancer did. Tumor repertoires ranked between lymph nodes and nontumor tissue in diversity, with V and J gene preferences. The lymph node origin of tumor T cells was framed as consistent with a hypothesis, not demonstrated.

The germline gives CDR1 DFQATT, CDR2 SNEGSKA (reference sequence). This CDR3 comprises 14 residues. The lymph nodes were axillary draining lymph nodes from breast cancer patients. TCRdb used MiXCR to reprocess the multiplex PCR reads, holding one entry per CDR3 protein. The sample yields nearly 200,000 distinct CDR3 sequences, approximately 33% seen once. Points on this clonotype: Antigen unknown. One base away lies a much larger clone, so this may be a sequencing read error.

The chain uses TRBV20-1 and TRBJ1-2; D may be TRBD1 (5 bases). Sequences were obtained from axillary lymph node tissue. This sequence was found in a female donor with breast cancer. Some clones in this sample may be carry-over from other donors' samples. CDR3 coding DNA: TGCAGTGCTAGAGATCAGAAGGGGAACTCTGGCTACACCTTC. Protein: CSARDQKGNSGYTF.